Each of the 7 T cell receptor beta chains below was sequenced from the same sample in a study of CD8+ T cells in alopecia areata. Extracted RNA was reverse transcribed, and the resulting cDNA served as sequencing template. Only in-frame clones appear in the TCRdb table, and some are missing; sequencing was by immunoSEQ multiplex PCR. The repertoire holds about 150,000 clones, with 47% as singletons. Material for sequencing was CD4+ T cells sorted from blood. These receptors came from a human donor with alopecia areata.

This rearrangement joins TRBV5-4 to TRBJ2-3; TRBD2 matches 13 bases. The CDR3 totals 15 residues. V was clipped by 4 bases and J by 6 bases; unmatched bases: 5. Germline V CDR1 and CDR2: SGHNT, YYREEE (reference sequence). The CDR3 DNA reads TGTGCCAGCAGCCGGACTAGCGGGAGTTACGATACGCAGTATTTT. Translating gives CASSRTSGSYDTQYF. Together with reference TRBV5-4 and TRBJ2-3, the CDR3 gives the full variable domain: ETGVTQSPTHLIKTRGQQVTLRCSSQSGHNTVSWYQQALGQGPQFIFQYYREEENGRGNFPPRFSGLQFPNYSSELNVNALELDDSALYLCASSRTSGSYDTQYFGPGTRLTVL.

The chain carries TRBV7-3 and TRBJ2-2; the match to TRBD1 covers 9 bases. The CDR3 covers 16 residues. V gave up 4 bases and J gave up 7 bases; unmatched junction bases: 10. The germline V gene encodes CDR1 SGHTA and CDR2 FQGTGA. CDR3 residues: CASSSQMKGQGGELFF. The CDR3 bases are TGTGCCAGCAGCTCCCAGATGAAGGGACAGGGCGGGGAGCTGTTTTTT.

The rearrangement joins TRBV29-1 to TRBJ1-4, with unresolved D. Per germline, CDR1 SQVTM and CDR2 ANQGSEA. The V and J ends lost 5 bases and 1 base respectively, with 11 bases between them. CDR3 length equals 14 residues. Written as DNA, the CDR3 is TGCAGCGTTTCGGTTGAGAAAACTAATGAAAAACTGTTTTTT. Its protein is CSVSVEKTNEKLFF.

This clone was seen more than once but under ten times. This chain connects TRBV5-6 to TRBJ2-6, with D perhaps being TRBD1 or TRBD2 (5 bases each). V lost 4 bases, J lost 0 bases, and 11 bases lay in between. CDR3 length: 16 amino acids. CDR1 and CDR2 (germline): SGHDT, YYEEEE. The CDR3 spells CASSPVGVSGANVLTF. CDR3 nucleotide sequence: TGTGCCAGCAGCCCGGTGGGGGTCTCTGGGGCCAACGTCCTGACTTTC.

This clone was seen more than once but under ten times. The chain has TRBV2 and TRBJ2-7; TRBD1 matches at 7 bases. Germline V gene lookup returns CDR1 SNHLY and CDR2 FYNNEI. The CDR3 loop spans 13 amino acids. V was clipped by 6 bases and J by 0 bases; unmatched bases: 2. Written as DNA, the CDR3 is TGTGCCAGCAGGGGGGACAGCTCCTACGAGCAGTACTTC. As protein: CASRGDSSYEQYF.

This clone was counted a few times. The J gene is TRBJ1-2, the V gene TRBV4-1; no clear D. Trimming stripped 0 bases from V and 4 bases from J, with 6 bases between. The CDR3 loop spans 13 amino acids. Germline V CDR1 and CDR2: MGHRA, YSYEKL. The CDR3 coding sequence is TGCGCCAGCAGCCAAGAGGGGAGCTATGGCTACACCTTC. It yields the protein CASSQEGSYGYTF.

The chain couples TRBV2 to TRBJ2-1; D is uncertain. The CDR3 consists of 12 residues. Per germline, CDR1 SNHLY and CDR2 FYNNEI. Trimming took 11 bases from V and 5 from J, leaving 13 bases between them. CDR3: CARNWLHNEQFF. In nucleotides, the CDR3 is TGTGCCCGCAATTGGCTGCACAATGAGCAGTTCTTC.